This entry features one T cell receptor beta chain sequence. V was clipped by 4 bases and J by 2 bases, with 22 bases between them. The CDR3 is 18 residues long. Germline CDR1 SGHRS, CDR2 YFSETQ. The data derive from a study of blood T cell repertoires in COVID-19. Looking at the study overall: From T cells, B-cell-depleted T cells, or PBMCs came the material, which was cDNA or gDNA.

Authors' processing steps: Quantification of nucleated cells was approximated via reference gene primer amplification. TCRdb's copy holds only in-frame clones and misses some; the assay was immunoSEQ multiplex PCR. Clonal size and the V and J genes are those of that table, whereas D and trimming came from the DNA. The repertoire includes about 170,000 clones, more than 70% of them detected once, and roughly 2% sits in the top ten. Sequencing was performed on peripheral blood. The sequence was obtained from a middle-aged man who had recovered from COVID-19. This sequence joins TRBV5-1 and TRBJ1-5, with D possibly being TRBD1 (5 bases). CDR3 region: CASSDGVVGVDGNQPQHF. DNA of the CDR3: TGCGCCAGCAGCGATGGGGTCGTAGGGGTTGATGGCAATCAGCCCCAGCATTTT. Using reference TRBV5-1 and TRBJ1-5 for the parts outside the CDR3, the full variable domain is KAGVTQTPRYLIKTRGQQVTLSCSPISGHRSVSWYQQTPGQGLQFLFEYFSETQRNKGNFPGRFSGRQFSNSRSEMNVSTLELGDSALYLCASSDGVVGVDGNQPQHFGDGTRLSIL.